The rows below give T cell receptor beta chains drawn from one sample of a study of cytomegalovirus exposure and HLA in healthy donors. The protocol was immunoSEQ multiplex PCR, while the TCRdb copy is restricted to in-frame clones and leaves out a portion. The table records under 100,000 clones, 81% of them present only once. Material: PBMCs. The receptors originated from a woman aged 70-85 years in good health and CMV-seropositive. CDR3s include the opening cysteine and the closing phenylalanine or tryptophan. The order of the fields is V gene, J gene, CDR3 protein.

TRBV4-2	TRBJ2-4	CASSVLAGGAKNIQYF
TRBV19	TRBJ1-2	CASSRQVGYTF
TRBV5-6	TRBJ2-3	CASSSSTSGGTDTQYF
TRBV28	TRBJ1-5	CASRTRGRGNQPQHF
TRBV18	TRBJ2-1	CASSPGTSGLSSYNEQFF
TRBV30	TRBJ1-3	CAWSRWDWSGNTIYF
TRBV11-1	TRBJ2-1	CASSLRPGLADNEQFF
TRBV2	TRBJ2-7	CASSSWTDSYEQYF
TRBV4-1	TRBJ2-7	CASSHPDSTYEQYF
TRBV5-1	NA	CASSLVSGRGETQYF
TRBV18	TRBJ1-1	CASSLQVQMNTEAFF
TRBV19	TRBJ1-2	CASSGGQGGYYGYTF
TRBV7-3	TRBJ2-3	CASSLRRGGRFLTDTQYF
TRBV19	TRBJ2-1	CASSTRGVGRVLEQFF
TRBV27	TRBJ2-4	CASSLLTSGSKKNIQHF
TRBV5-1	TRBJ2-7	CASSLSLAGGAYEQYF
TRBV28	TRBJ2-5	CASSAPLTGLRETQYF
TRBV7-2	TRBJ2-3	CASSLLSSDTQYF
TRBV11-2	TRBJ1-1	CASSRGTGGKTEAFF
TRBV11-2	TRBJ2-2	CASSLGLAGGPGELFF
TRBV28	TRBJ2-7	CASSFMGAGVKDEQYF
TRBV25-1	TRBJ2-7	CATGDRTYEQYF
TRBV4-2	TRBJ1-6	CASSQAEQGNSPLHF
TRBV18	TRBJ1-4	CASSPLYGDINEKLFF
TRBV19	TRBJ2-1	CASSRGTYNEQFF
TRBV18	TRBJ2-7	CASSATDTSYEQYF
TRBV4-1	TRBJ2-5	CASSQEFLGTSGLETQYF
TRBV5-1	TRBJ2-1	CASSLGDNYNEQFF
TRBV5-4	TRBJ2-1	CASSSPGGGRAASYNEQFF
TRBV28	TRBJ1-2	CASSWAMPKGYGYTF
TRBV5-6	TRBJ2-1	CASSLVLGEDEQFF